This T cell receptor beta chain was recovered during a study of control samples from healthy donors and cancer patients. Here immunoSEQ multiplex PCR was the method, and the copy in TCRdb shows in-frame clones only, minus some. The profile shows 45,000 to 60,000 clones, around 90% of them singletons. With 4 bases clipped from V and 5 bases from J, the junction kept 2 bases outside the gene matches. Germline V lookup: CDR1 SGHRS, CDR2 YFSETQ. The CDR3 has 14 residues. The source of this sequence is a man aged 55-75 years with head and neck cancer. The chain combines TRBV5-1 with TRBJ1-6; 8 bases map to TRBD1. The specimen sequenced was PBMCs. The CDR3 here is CASSIQGDNSPLHF. Here the CDR3 DNA reads TGCGCCAGCAGCATACAGGGGGATAATTCACCCCTCCACTTT.